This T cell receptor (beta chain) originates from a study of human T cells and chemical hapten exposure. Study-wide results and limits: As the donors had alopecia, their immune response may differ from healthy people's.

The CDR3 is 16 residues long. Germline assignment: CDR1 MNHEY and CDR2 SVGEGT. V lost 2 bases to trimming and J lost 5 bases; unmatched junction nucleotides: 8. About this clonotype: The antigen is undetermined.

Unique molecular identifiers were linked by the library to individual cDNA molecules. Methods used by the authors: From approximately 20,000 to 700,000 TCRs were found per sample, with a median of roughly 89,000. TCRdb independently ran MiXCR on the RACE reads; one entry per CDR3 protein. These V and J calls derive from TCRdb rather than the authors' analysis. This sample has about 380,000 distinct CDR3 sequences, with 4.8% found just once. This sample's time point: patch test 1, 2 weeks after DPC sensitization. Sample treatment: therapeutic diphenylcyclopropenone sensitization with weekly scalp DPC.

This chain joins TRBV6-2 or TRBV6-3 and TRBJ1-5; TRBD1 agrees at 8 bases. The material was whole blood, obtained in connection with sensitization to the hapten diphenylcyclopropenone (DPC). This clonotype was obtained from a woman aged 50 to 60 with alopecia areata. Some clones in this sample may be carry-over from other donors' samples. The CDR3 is CASSYGIQGDDQPQHF. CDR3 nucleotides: TGTGCCAGCAGTTACGGCATACAGGGGGATGATCAGCCCCAGCATTTT.